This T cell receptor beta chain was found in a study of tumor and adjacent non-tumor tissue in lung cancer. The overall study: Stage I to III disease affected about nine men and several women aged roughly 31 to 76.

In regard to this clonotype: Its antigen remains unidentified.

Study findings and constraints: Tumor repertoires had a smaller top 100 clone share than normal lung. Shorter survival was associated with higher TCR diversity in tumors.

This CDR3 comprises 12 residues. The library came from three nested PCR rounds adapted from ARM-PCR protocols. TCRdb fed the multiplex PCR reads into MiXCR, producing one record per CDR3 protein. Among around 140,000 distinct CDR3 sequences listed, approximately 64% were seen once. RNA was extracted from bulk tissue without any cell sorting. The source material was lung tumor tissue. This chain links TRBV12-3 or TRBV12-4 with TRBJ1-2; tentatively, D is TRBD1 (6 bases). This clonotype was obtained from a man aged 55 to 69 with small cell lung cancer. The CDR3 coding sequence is TGTTCCACCTCCTGGGGGCTTTATGGCTACACCTTC. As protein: CSTSWGLYGYTF.